This paragraph reports one T cell receptor beta chain. Its target is unknown. This record comes from a study of T cells expressing NK-cell markers. On the study more broadly: Sorted CD3+CD56-NKG2C+, CD3+CD56+NKG2C- and CD3+CD56+NKG2C+ T cells were the source of the TCR beta repertoires.

The study's findings and limits: These clonotypes also led the CD3+CD56-NKG2C+ fraction in several donors. What remained unclear was the HCMV specificity of expanded NKG2C+ T cell clones.

This CDR3 has 17 amino acids. Germline V CDR1 and CDR2: SGHRS, YFSETQ. For each CDR3 protein, TCRdb gives one entry from its re-call of the 5' RACE reads, without DNA. The ten top clones account for approximately 11%, within a sample of about 390,000 distinct CDR3 sequences. This TCR was sampled from a woman aged 50 to 60 in good health. This chain links TRBV5-1 with TRBJ2-6. The specimen sequenced was blood T cells: a sorted CD56 or NKG2C T cell subset, CD4+ or CD8+ T cells, or bulk PBMC T cells (not recorded which). The chain's CDR3 is CASSFGQLSSGANVLTF.